One sample yielded the 18 T cell receptor beta chains listed below, sequenced in a study of blood T cells in healthy people across ages. Primers used in a second PCR of about 6 to 12 cycles were a sample-barcoded 5' primer and a J-beta primer mix. One entry per CDR3 protein results from TCRdb running MiXCR on the 5' RACE reads. The sample carries about 1.8 million distinct CDR3 sequences, 40% to 55% recorded once. Sample: blood. These TCRs come from a woman between 40 and 55 years old in good health.

This sequence joins TRBV25-1 and TRBJ2-7; D remains ambiguous. CDR1 is MGHDK and CDR2 is SYGVNS in the germline V gene. The CDR3 is made up of 13 amino acids. Trimming removed 4 bases from V and 1 base from J, with 8 bases in between. CDR3 sequence reads: CASSAIASYEQYF. The DNA for the CDR3 is TGTGCCAGCAGTGCCATCGCTTCCTACGAGCAGTACTTC.

The V gene is TRBV2, the J gene TRBJ1-2, with D possibly being TRBD1 (6 bases). V was clipped by 7 bases and J by 6 bases, with 18 bases between them. CDR3 length equals 14 residues. CDR1 and CDR2 (germline): SNHLY, FYNNEI. In DNA, the CDR3 is TGTGCCAGCACCTTAATCGGGACAACGAATGGCTACACCTTC. Residues: CASTLIGTTNGYTF.

V and J are TRBV27 and TRBJ2-7; the match to TRBD1 covers 11 bases. The length of the CDR3 is 14 residues. Trimming cost V 5 bases and J 5 bases; bases outside gene matches: 5. Germline V gene lookup returns CDR1 MNHEY and CDR2 SMNVEV (reference sequence). CDR3 loop: CASSHWDRGDEQYF. In DNA form, the CDR3 reads TGTGCCAGCAGTCACTGGGACAGGGGGGACGAGCAGTACTTC.

The rearrangement joins TRBV7-3 to TRBJ2-6, with 8 bases that match TRBD2. The V and J ends lost 7 bases and 0 bases, in that order; junction bases with no gene match: 5. CDR1 SGHTA and CDR2 FQGTGA come from the germline V gene. This CDR3 is 16 amino acids long. The CDR3 region has the DNA TGTGCCAGCAACGAGCGGGGGTCCTCTGGGGCCAACGTCCTGACTTTC. Amino acid sequence: CASNERGSSGANVLTF.

The chain is built from TRBV6-5 and TRBJ1-2, with 7 nucleotides matching TRBD1. Germline assignment: CDR1 MNHEY and CDR2 SVGAGI. With 1 base clipped from V and 5 bases from J, the junction kept 19 bases outside the gene matches. CDR3 length: 19 residues. The CDR3 is CASSYYARRTRGMTYGYTF. The CDR3 DNA sequence: TGTGCCAGCAGTTACTACGCACGGCGGACCAGGGGGATGACATATGGCTACACCTTC.

The rearrangement joins TRBV28 to TRBJ2-3; possible D gene TRBD2, 6 bases. The germline V gene has CDR1 MDHEN and CDR2 SYDVKM. V was pared by 8 bases and J by 2 bases, with 11 bases between. The CDR3 loop spans 13 amino acids. CDR3 DNA sequence: TGTGCCAGCCACCCTAGCGTCACAGATACGCAGTATTTT. The encoded protein is CASHPSVTDTQYF.

This clonotype was detected a few times. The CDR3 DNA sequence: TGTGCCACTGCTAGCGGGGGAAGCACAGATACGCAGTATTTT. Residues: CATASGGSTDTQYF. The chain has TRBV15 and TRBJ2-3; TRBD2 aligns across 10 bases. Per the germline V gene, CDR1 is LNHNV and CDR2 is YYDKDF (reference sequence). The CDR3 totals 14 residues. Trimming removed 9 bases from V and 0 bases from J; junction bases left unmatched: 3.

This chain links TRBV3-1 with TRBJ1-2; D call uncertain. The CDR3 is 15 amino acids. CDR1 and CDR2 from the germline V gene are LGHDT and YNNKEL (reference sequence). The V gene lost 1 base and the J gene lost 5 bases, with 14 bases spanning the gap. CDR3 protein: CASSQGADTLYGYTF. The CDR3 nucleotides read TGTGCCAGCAGCCAAGGGGCTGATACCTTGTATGGCTACACCTTC.

Turning to this clonotype: It is unclear where the CDR3 begins or ends on the DNA, so no DNA is shown, and the CDR3 is as TCRdb lists it. The chain has TRBV5-5 and TRBJ2-5; the tabulated D call, TRBD1, remains unverified against the DNA. From its first to its last residue, the CDR3 has 12 amino acids. Germline CDR1 reads SGHKS; CDR2 reads YYEKEE (reference sequence). The CDR3 sequence: CASSWGQGIEYF.

The chain couples TRBV4-1 to TRBJ2-3; weak D call: TRBD1 (6 bases). The CDR3 is 15 residues long. Germline V CDR1 and CDR2: MGHRA, YSYEKL. Trimming removed 5 bases at V and 0 bases at J, with 12 bases between. This CDR3 reads CASSTRQESTDTQYF. The DNA of the CDR3 is TGCGCCAGCAGCACGCGACAGGAGAGCACAGATACGCAGTATTTT.

About this clonotype: At one boundary the junction diverges from the germline segment, which might be a read error. The chain carries TRBV5-1 and TRBJ2-1; 10 nucleotides line up with TRBD1. The CDR3 is 15 residues long. Germline CDR1 is SGHRS and CDR2 is YFSETQ. CDR3 nucleotide sequence: TGCGCCGGCAGCTCCGGGACAGGGGTTATCGGGGAGCAGTTCTTC. Its protein is CAGSSGTGVIGEQFF.

In its sample, this clonotype was seen a few times. This chain links TRBV20-1 with TRBJ2-3; 8 positions agree with TRBD1. The J segment lost 3 bases and the V segment lost 0 bases, leaving 8 bases of the junction unmatched. CDR1 DFQATT and CDR2 SNEGSKA come from the germline V gene (reference sequence). The CDR3 extends over 16 amino acids. CDR3 bases: TGCAGTGCTAGAGATTGGACAGGGAGGAGGACAGATACGCAGTATTTT. Translating gives CSARDWTGRRTDTQYF.

The chain employs TRBV6-2 or TRBV6-3 and TRBJ2-5; 9 positions match TRBD1. V was pared by 5 bases and J by 3 bases, with 10 bases of the junction left unmatched. This CDR3 has 16 amino acids. The germline V gene has CDR1 MNHEY and CDR2 SVGEGT. The CDR3 DNA reads TGTGCCAGCAGTAACCGGGACAGGGCTCGAGAAGAGACCCAGTACTTC. It is translated as CASSNRDRAREETQYF.

This chain joins TRBV28 and TRBJ2-5; D is undetermined. The CDR3 consists of 14 residues. Germline-derived CDR1 and CDR2 are MDHEN and SYDVKM. V shed 5 bases and J shed 4 bases, with 14 bases lying between them. CDR3 sequence reads: CASSTPDGRETQYF. CDR3 nucleotides: TGTGCCAGCAGTACTCCTGATGGCCGAGAGACCCAGTACTTC.

The J gene is TRBJ1-4, the V gene TRBV27; a possible D gene is TRBD1 (6 bases). V lost 0 bases to trimming and J lost 8 bases, with 16 bases between them. Germline CDR1 is MNHEY and CDR2 is SMNVEV (reference sequence). CDR3 length: 16 residues. The DNA of the CDR3 is TGTGCCAGCAGTTTATCGGAGGGGACATATAACGAAAAACTGTTTTTT. Protein: CASSLSEGTYNEKLFF. The full variable domain, with the rest looked up from reference TRBV27 and TRBJ1-4, is EAQVTQNPRYLITVTGKKLTVTCSQNMNHEYMSWYRQDPGLGLRQIYYSMNVEVTDKGDVPEGYKVSRKEKRNFPLILESPSPNQTSLYFCASSLSEGTYNEKLFFGSGTQLSVL.

The gene calls are TRBV27 and TRBJ1-2; D is ambiguous. V lost 5 bases, J lost 1 base, and 5 bases lay in between. The CDR3 loop spans 12 amino acids. Germline values: CDR1 MNHEY, CDR2 SMNVEV (reference sequence). The CDR3 nucleotides are TGTGCCAGCAGTACCCTTAACTATGGCTACACCTTC. Protein sequence: CASSTLNYGYTF.

The gene calls are TRBV6-1 and TRBJ1-4, with D possibly TRBD1 on 5 matching bases. V lost 6 bases, J lost 8 bases, and 10 bases lay in between. The CDR3 is 12 residues long. Germline V gene lookup returns CDR1 MNHNS and CDR2 SASEGT. CDR3 loop: CASRQGKEKLFF. In nucleotides, the CDR3 is TGTGCCAGCAGGCAGGGCAAAGAAAAACTGTTTTTT.

V and J are TRBV5-4 and TRBJ2-3; 9 bases agree with TRBD2. The CDR3 is made up of 15 amino acids. Germline V lookup: CDR1 SGHNT, CDR2 YYREEE (reference sequence). J lost 5 bases, V lost 1 base, and 5 bases had no gene match. CDR3 protein: CASSLNSGGQDTQYF. The CDR3 region has the DNA TGTGCCAGCAGCTTGAATAGCGGGGGACAAGATACGCAGTATTTT. Using reference TRBV5-4 and TRBJ2-3 for the parts outside the CDR3, the full variable domain is ETGVTQSPTHLIKTRGQQVTLRCSSQSGHNTVSWYQQALGQGPQFIFQYYREEENGRGNFPPRFSGLQFPNYSSELNVNALELDDSALYLCASSLNSGGQDTQYFGPGTRLTVL.